Each of the 26 T cell receptor beta chains below was sequenced from the same sample in a study of OX40 agonist ivuxolimab in advanced cancers. Some clones are missing from TCRdb's copy, which holds only in-frame ones; the method was immunoSEQ multiplex PCR. The data hold 65,000 to 95,000 clones, with roughly 92% observed a single time. This specimen consisted of CD4+ or CD8+ T cells sorted from blood, obtained in a trial of the OX40 agonist ivuxolimab. The receptors stem from an adult with an advanced solid tumor such as melanoma, head and neck, liver or kidney cancer.

In its sample, this clone was seen once. The CDR3 is CASSLGRTDTQYF. The CDR3 DNA reads TGTGCCAGCAGCTTGGGGAGGACAGATACGCAGTATTTT. The chain couples TRBV7-2 to TRBJ2-3; D is perhaps TRBD2 (6 bases). This CDR3 is built from 13 residues. Between the trimmed V and J ends, which lost 3 bases and 3 bases, there was a span of 7 bases. Germline CDR1 SGHTA, CDR2 FQGNSA.

The gene calls are TRBV6-5 and TRBJ1-3; D gene uncertain. The CDR3 runs to 14 residues. From germline, CDR1 is MNHEY and CDR2 SVGAGI. V lost 7 bases and J lost 8, with 18 bases in between. The CDR3 region has the DNA TGTGCCAGCACCAAGGGCCTTCGTGGGTACACCATATATTTT. As protein: CASTKGLRGYTIYF.

V is TRBV7-9 and J is TRBJ2-1; D gene unclear. This CDR3 is built from 13 residues. The V gene lost 6 bases and the J gene lost 4 bases, with 10 bases spanning the gap. Germline assignment: CDR1 SEHNR and CDR2 FQNEAQ (reference sequence). The CDR3 loop reads CASRSTGYNEQFF. The CDR3 coding sequence is TGTGCCAGCAGATCGACGGGTTACAATGAGCAGTTCTTC.

This chain connects TRBV4-1 to TRBJ1-5; no definite D call. The CDR3 sequence is 10 residues long. Germline V gene data show CDR1 as MGHRA and CDR2 as YSYEKL. V was pared by 4 bases and J by 13 bases, with 8 bases between. The CDR3 nucleotides read TGCGCCAGCAGCCCATTTATTCAGCATTTT. It yields the protein CASSPFIQHF.

This chain uses TRBV19 with TRBJ1-2; no firm D call. CDR3 length equals 11 residues. CDR1 LNHDA and CDR2 SQIVND come from the germline V gene (reference sequence). V lost 10 bases and J 5 bases, leaving 11 bases between the germline ends. The CDR3 reads CATQTRYGYTF. DNA for the CDR3: TGTGCCACCCAGACCAGATATGGCTACACCTTC.

V gene TRBV7-2 combines with J gene TRBJ2-1; D is uncertain. V was trimmed by 5 bases and J by 4 bases, leaving 12 bases between them. Germline V gene data show CDR1 as SGHTA and CDR2 as FQGNSA. The CDR3 totals 14 residues. CDR3 sequence reads: CASSPDPQYNEQFF. Here the CDR3 DNA reads TGTGCCAGCAGCCCAGATCCGCAATACAATGAGCAGTTCTTC.

This clone was found once. The chain uses TRBV6-1 and TRBJ1-3; no clear D gene. From germline, CDR1 is MNHNS and CDR2 SASEGT. Trimming shortened V by 2 bases and J by 0 bases, and 2 bases separated the two germline ends. This CDR3 has 13 residues. This CDR3 reads CASSERSGNTIYF. The CDR3 DNA reads as TGTGCCAGCAGTGAACGCTCTGGAAACACCATATATTTT.

This clone is a singleton in its sample. V and J are TRBV2 and TRBJ1-1; D is unresolved. Per germline, CDR1 SNHLY and CDR2 FYNNEI. The V end lost 6 bases, the J end lost 0 bases, and 8 bases lay between the germline ends. The CDR3 is made up of 13 amino acids. CDR3 nucleotide sequence: TGTGCCAGCAGGGCGGGATTGAACACTGAAGCTTTCTTT. It encodes CASRAGLNTEAFF. Full variable domain (outside the CDR3, taken from reference TRBV2 and TRBJ1-1): EPEVTQTPSHQVTQMGQEVILRCVPISNHLYFYWYRQILGQKVEFLVSFYNNEISEKSEIFDDQFSVERPDGSNFTLKIRSTKLEDSAMYFCASRAGLNTEAFFGQGTRLTVV.

The V and J genes are TRBV9 and TRBJ2-7, with 9 bases lining up with TRBD2. CDR1 is SGDLS and CDR2 is YYNGEE in the germline V gene. There are 14 residues in the CDR3. Trimming at V came to 3 bases and at J to 2 bases, leaving 3 bases not matched to a gene. The chain's CDR3 is CASSEAGGTYEQYF. The CDR3 DNA reads as TGTGCCAGCAGCGAAGCGGGAGGAACCTACGAGCAGTACTTC.

This chain connects TRBV15 to TRBJ2-2; 9 nucleotides line up with TRBD1. V gave up 0 bases and J gave up 8 bases; unmatched junction bases: 7. CDR1 and CDR2 from the germline V gene are LNHNV and YYDKDF (reference sequence). The CDR3 is made up of 16 amino acids. CDR3 in DNA: TGTGCCACCAGCAGAGACGGGGACAGGGTTTTGGGGGAGCTGTTTTTT. Amino acid sequence: CATSRDGDRVLGELFF.

This clone appeared a single time. V usage is TRBV6-6 and J usage is TRBJ2-2, with a tentative D call TRBD2 (6 bases). The germline V and J ends were trimmed by 6 bases and 0 bases, with 14 bases remaining between them. The germline V gene has CDR1 MNHNY and CDR2 SVGAGI (reference sequence). There are 16 residues in the CDR3. Here the CDR3 reads CASRRGGRTNTGELFF. CDR3 bases: TGTGCCAGCAGAAGGGGTGGGAGGACGAACACCGGGGAGCTGTTTTTT.

The table lists this clone with a few counts. This sequence joins TRBV29-1 and TRBJ1-5; unclear D gene. The ends were cut back, 4 bases at V and 2 bases at J, with 6 bases in the middle. Germline V gives CDR1 SQVTM, CDR2 ANQGSEA. The CDR3 is 12 amino acids. The CDR3 is CSVAEGNQPQHF. Here the CDR3 DNA reads TGCAGCGTTGCGGAGGGCAATCAGCCCCAGCATTTT.

The chain uses TRBV7-2 and TRBJ2-5, with 8 bases fitting TRBD1. Germline V CDR1 and CDR2: SGHTA, FQGNSA. J lost 2 bases, V lost 5 bases, and 7 bases had no gene match. The length of the CDR3 is 15 residues. The CDR3 DNA follows: TGTGCCAGCAGCGCAGTGGGGACAGGACAAGAGACCCAGTACTTC. Translation: CASSAVGTGQETQYF. The full variable domain, in which reference TRBV7-2 and TRBJ2-5 provide the parts outside the CDR3, is GAGVSQSPSNKVTEKGKDVELRCDPISGHTALYWYRQSLGQGLEFLIYFQGNSAPDKSGLPSDRFSAERTGGSVSTLTIQRTQQEDSAVYLCASSAVGTGQETQYFGPGTRLLVL.

This CDR3 is CASRREASTDTQYF. DNA for the CDR3: TGTGCCAGCAGGCGGGAGGCGAGCACAGATACGCAGTATTTT. The genes are TRBV27 and TRBJ2-3, with 8 bases identical to TRBD2. CDR1 and CDR2 (germline): MNHEY, SMNVEV (reference sequence). Germline trimming cut 6 bases from V and 0 bases from J; bases unmatched to any gene: 2. This CDR3 has 14 residues.

The chain's CDR3 is CASSMDRRLTEAFF. Here the CDR3 DNA reads TGTGCCAGCAGCATGGACAGGCGGCTCACTGAAGCTTTCTTT. The rearrangement joins TRBV5-5 to TRBJ1-1; 7 bases line up with TRBD1. Germline CDR1 is SGHKS and CDR2 is YYEKEE (reference sequence). The junction had 7 bases not matched to a gene; V was cut back by 4 bases and J by 4 bases. This CDR3 has 14 residues.

The chain is built from TRBV29-1 and TRBJ1-4, with D maybe TRBD1 (5 bases). The V gene lost 4 bases and the J gene lost 4 bases, with 7 bases spanning the gap. Germline CDR1 reads SQVTM; CDR2 reads ANQGSEA. The CDR3 is 12 amino acids. This CDR3 is CSVGGNNEKLFF. The DNA for the CDR3 is TGCAGCGTTGGGGGCAATAATGAAAAACTGTTTTTT.

The V and J genes are TRBV9 and TRBJ2-2; D is possibly TRBD1 or TRBD2 (6 bases each). Germline CDR1 SGDLS, CDR2 YYNGEE. This CDR3 contains 16 residues. The ends were cut back, 3 bases at V and 2 bases at J, with 14 bases in the middle. CDR3 protein: CASSARLGGNTGELFF. In DNA, the CDR3 is TGTGCCAGCAGCGCCCGACTAGGGGGAAACACCGGGGAGCTGTTTTTT.

The V gene is TRBV28, the J gene TRBJ2-7; 8 nucleotides line up with TRBD2. J lost 4 bases, V lost 7 bases, and 15 bases had no gene match. The germline V gene has CDR1 MDHEN and CDR2 SYDVKM. This CDR3 comprises 16 residues. The CDR3 here is CASTAHSLSGSYEQYF. The CDR3 bases are TGTGCCAGCACCGCCCATTCCTTGAGCGGGAGTTACGAGCAGTACTTC.

The CDR3 DNA sequence: TGCAGCGTTGGCTCCTACGAGCAGTACTTC. The encoded protein is CSVGSYEQYF. The genes are TRBV29-1 and TRBJ2-7; D is uncertain. The CDR3 is 10 residues long. V lost 4 bases and J lost 0, with 1 base in between. Germline values: CDR1 SQVTM, CDR2 ANQGSEA.

The chain links TRBV29-1 to TRBJ2-1, with 12 bases fitting TRBD2. The CDR3 is 16 amino acids. Trimming cost V 4 bases and J 6 bases; bases outside gene matches: 10. Germline loops: CDR1 SQVTM, CDR2 ANQGSEA. This CDR3 is CSVAQQGLAGSNEQFF. The CDR3 DNA follows: TGCAGCGTTGCTCAACAGGGACTAGCGGGTAGCAATGAGCAGTTCTTC.

This clone showed up just once. The CDR3 spells CASRTRAGANVLTF. CDR3 DNA sequence: TGCGCCAGCAGAACCAGGGCTGGGGCCAACGTCCTGACTTTC. V usage is TRBV10-2 and J usage is TRBJ2-6; D is perhaps TRBD1 (5 bases). Trimming cost V 6 bases and J 2 bases, with 8 bases left between them. There are 14 residues in the CDR3. Germline values: CDR1 WSHSY, CDR2 SAAADI.

This rearrangement joins TRBV6-6 to TRBJ2-3; the match to TRBD2 covers 12 bases. Per the germline V gene, CDR1 is MNHNY and CDR2 is SVGAGI (reference sequence). Losses at the gene ends were 7 bases for V and 5 bases for J; bases not matched to a gene: 10. CDR3 length equals 16 residues. CDR3 in amino acids: CASTSLAGGVRDTQYF. The CDR3 region has the DNA TGTGCCAGCACCTCACTAGCGGGAGGTGTTAGAGATACGCAGTATTTT.

CDR3 amino acids: CASSIGPGVGNQPQHF. In DNA, the CDR3 is TGTGCCAGTAGTATAGGTCCCGGGGTAGGCAATCAGCCCCAGCATTTT. The chain employs TRBV19 and TRBJ1-5, with D unresolved. The CDR3 loop spans 16 amino acids. Germline V gene data show CDR1 as LNHDA and CDR2 as SQIVND (reference sequence). V dropped 1 base and J dropped 2 bases, with 12 bases sitting between them.

The rearrangement links TRBV28 to TRBJ2-5; D might be TRBD1 (6 bases). The CDR3 totals 15 residues. Germline V gives CDR1 MDHEN, CDR2 SYDVKM. Deletions cut 4 bases from V and 2 bases from J, with 14 bases between. The CDR3 loop is CASSSPRGPQETQYF. The CDR3 nucleotides read TGTGCCAGCAGTTCCCCCAGGGGCCCTCAAGAGACCCAGTACTTC.

The chain couples TRBV28 to TRBJ1-2; D not resolved. The CDR3 extends over 14 amino acids. Germline CDR1 and CDR2: MDHEN and SYDVKM. V dropped 7 bases and J dropped 0 bases, with 12 bases sitting between them. The CDR3: CASTVTITNYGYTF. As DNA, the CDR3 is TGTGCCAGCACCGTGACAATCACTAACTATGGCTACACCTTC.

V is TRBV6-5 and J is TRBJ1-5; D is possibly TRBD1 (6 bases). The CDR3 spans 15 residues. CDR1 and CDR2 (germline): MNHEY, SVGAGI. V dropped 5 bases and J dropped 2 bases, with 13 bases sitting between them. The CDR3 sequence is CASSLNRQGNQPQHF. The CDR3 DNA follows: TGTGCCAGCAGTCTCAACCGACAGGGCAATCAGCCCCAGCATTTT.